The 9 T cell receptor beta chains below all came from one sample that was sequenced in a study of blood T cells in healthy people across ages. Combining a sample-barcoded 5' primer with a J-beta primer mix, a second PCR ran for roughly 6 to 12 cycles. TCRdb redid the calling of the 5' RACE reads with MiXCR, one entry per CDR3 protein. This table holds over a million distinct CDR3 sequences, approximately 39% found once. What was sequenced was blood. All receptors come from a woman in her late teens or twenties in good health.

The table lists this clonotype with a few counts. V gene TRBV28 combines with J gene TRBJ2-4; D is perhaps TRBD2 (5 bases). Between the trimmed V and J ends, which lost 5 bases and 5 bases, there was a span of 16 bases. The CDR3 consists of 15 residues. Germline V gene sequence: CDR1 MDHEN, CDR2 SYDVKM. CDR3 residues: CASSAPGSIQNIQYF. CDR3 coding DNA: TGTGCCAGCAGTGCACCGGGGTCAATCCAAAACATTCAGTACTTC.

The chain joins TRBV9 to TRBJ2-3; D call uncertain. V was pared by 0 bases and J by 4 bases, with 9 bases between. The CDR3 length is 14 residues. The germline CDR1 and CDR2 sequences are SGDLS and YYNGEE. Here the CDR3 reads CASSVDPSADTQYF. The DNA of the CDR3 is TGTGCCAGCAGCGTAGACCCATCCGCAGATACGCAGTATTTT.

There are a few counts of this clonotype. The chain links TRBV12-3 or TRBV12-4 to TRBJ2-5, with 8 bases that match TRBD2. This CDR3 spans 15 amino acids. J was trimmed by 5 bases and V by 2 bases; bases with no gene match: 7. The CDR3 nucleotides are TGTGCCAGCAGTTTAACGGGGGGGGCCTGGGAGACCCAGTACTTC. Translation: CASSLTGGAWETQYF.

This clonotype was seen a handful of times. The chain employs TRBV2 and TRBJ2-7, with 10 bases fitting TRBD2. This CDR3 comprises 14 residues. Germline lookup yields CDR1 SNHLY and CDR2 FYNNEI. J was trimmed by 7 bases and V by 10 bases; bases with no gene match: 13. CDR3 protein: CATRRASGSNEQYF. The CDR3, as DNA: TGTGCCACTAGGCGGGCTAGCGGGAGCAATGAGCAGTACTTC.

The rearrangement links TRBV25-1 to TRBJ2-1; 8 bases agree with TRBD1. The J call may not be correct, given that the DNA end is closer to TRBJ2-7. Germline values: CDR1 MGHDK, CDR2 SYGVNS. CDR3 length: 15 residues. The CDR3 loop reads CASSATGEGYNEQYF. The CDR3 nucleotides are TGTGCCAGCAGTGCGACAGGGGAAGGCTACAATGAGCAGTACTTC.

The rearrangement uses TRBV27 and TRBJ2-7, with D perhaps TRBD1 or TRBD2 (5 bases each). Germline V lookup: CDR1 MNHEY, CDR2 SMNVEV (reference sequence). The CDR3 has 13 residues. V shed 8 bases and J shed 1 base, with 12 bases lying between them. Written as DNA, the CDR3 is TGTGCCAGCGGGGGAATGGGTTCCTACGAGCAGTACTTC. It codes for CASGGMGSYEQYF.

There are a few counts of this clonotype. The gene calls are TRBV6-2 or TRBV6-3 and TRBJ1-2; D gene uncertain. CDR3 length: 16 residues. Germline lookup yields CDR1 MNHEY and CDR2 SVGEGT. V was pared by 0 bases and J by 1 base, with 12 bases between. The CDR3 DNA reads as TGTGCCAGCAGTTACTCGACCCCCTTTGGTAACTATGGCTACACCTTC. Translation: CASSYSTPFGNYGYTF.

This clonotype was seen a few times. The V gene is TRBV20-1, the J gene TRBJ2-1; D may be TRBD2 (6 bases). The CDR3 loop spans 14 amino acids. Trimming removed 3 bases from V and 2 bases from J, with 11 bases in between. From germline, CDR1 is DFQATT and CDR2 SNEGSKA (reference sequence). The CDR3 coding sequence is TGCAGTGCTAGTCCCGGACTAACCTACAATGAGCAGTTCTTC. It codes for CSASPGLTYNEQFF.

The gene calls are TRBV12-3 or TRBV12-4 and TRBJ1-2; 9 bases are shared with TRBD1. Losses at the gene ends were 1 base for V and 5 bases for J; bases not matched to a gene: 5. The CDR3 is made up of 15 amino acids. CDR3 coding DNA: TGTGCCAGCAGTTTAGGGGACAGGGCGTTATATGGCTACACCTTC. Protein product: CASSLGDRALYGYTF.